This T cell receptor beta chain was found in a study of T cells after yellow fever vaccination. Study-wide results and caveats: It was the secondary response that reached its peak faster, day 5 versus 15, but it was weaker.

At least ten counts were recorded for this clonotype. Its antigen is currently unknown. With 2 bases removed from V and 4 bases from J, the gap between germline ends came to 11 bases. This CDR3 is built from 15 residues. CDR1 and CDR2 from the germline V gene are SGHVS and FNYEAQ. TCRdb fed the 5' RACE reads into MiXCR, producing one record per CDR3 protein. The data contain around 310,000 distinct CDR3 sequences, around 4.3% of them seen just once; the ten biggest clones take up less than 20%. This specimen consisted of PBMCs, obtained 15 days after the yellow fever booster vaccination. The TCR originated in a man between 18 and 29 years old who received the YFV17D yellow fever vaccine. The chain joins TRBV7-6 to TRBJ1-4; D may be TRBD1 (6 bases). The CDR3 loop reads CASSLFPDSNEKLFF. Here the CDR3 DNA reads TGTGCCAGCAGCTTATTCCCGGACAGTAATGAAAAACTGTTTTTT.